Here is one T cell receptor beta chain with its context. The target antigen is unknown. These data originate in a study of cytomegalovirus exposure and HLA in healthy donors. Trimming took off 5 bases at V and 10 bases at J, with 20 bases between the two ends. Per germline, CDR1 MNHEY and CDR2 SVGAGI. The CDR3 extends over 14 amino acids. PCR used 60 Vbeta primers and 13 Jbeta primers. The repertoire was sequenced with immunoSEQ multiplex PCR; TCRdb's copy has only in-frame clones and lacks some. The table has 100,000 to 130,000 clones, approximately 79% seen once. Study-level findings and limits: It was shown in a later analysis that HLA-associated TCR beta chains were more clonally expanded than other, equally common chains. Exclusion as indistinguishable affected some V segments, including TRBV6-2 and TRBV6-3. As a later analysis showed, several of the most significant clusters appeared to be linked to common viral pathogens. Earlier analysis looked at TCR beta V segments, and most were productive about 87% or about 30% of the time.

Sequencing input: PBMCs. The V gene is TRBV6-5, the J gene TRBJ1-1, with D possibly being TRBD1 (5 bases). The receptor was derived from a man between 18 and 29 years old in good health and CMV-seronegative. The CDR3 protein is CASSVPGALGGAFF. The CDR3 nucleotides read TGTGCCAGCAGTGTACCCGGGGCTCTGGGAGGAGCTTTCTTT.